This record looks at one T cell receptor beta chain sequence and its context. Its matching antigen is unknown. The germline CDR1 and CDR2 sequences are SGHAT and FQNNGV. The V gene lost 6 bases and the J gene lost 2 bases, with 9 bases spanning the gap. The CDR3 contains 13 residues. These data are taken from a study of cytomegalovirus exposure and HLA in healthy donors. About the study: The Caucasian-associated ancestry cluster held 80% to 90% of a few hundred genotyped donors.

General observations from the study: According to reports, the classifier identified cytomegalovirus status with high specificity and sensitivity. Most CMV-associated TCR beta chains appeared HLA-restricted in a later analysis.

13 Jbeta primers and 60 Vbeta primers were used for the PCR. Measured with immunoSEQ multiplex PCR; TCRdb has only the in-frame clones, and not every one. The data hold roughly 150,000 clones, with approximately 88% observed a single time. V usage is TRBV11-2 and J usage is TRBJ2-3; weak D call: TRBD2 (5 bases). This receptor was obtained from a woman aged 18-29 years in good health and CMV-seronegative. The sequenced sample was PBMCs. CDR3 DNA sequence: TGTGCCAGCAGGGGAGCGGTCACAGATACGCAGTATTTT. Translation: CASRGAVTDTQYF.